This T cell receptor beta chain was captured by sequencing in a study of blood T cell repertoires in COVID-19. In the authors' workflow: Scientists estimated how many nucleated cells there were by amplifying reference gene primers. Produced via immunoSEQ multiplex PCR; TCRdb's table is partial and in-frame only. That table supplies the V and J calls and clone size; D and trimming were determined from the DNA. This sample has roughly 180,000 clones, with 65% to 90% found just once. CDR3 length: 16 residues. Germline V gives CDR1 LGHNA, CDR2 YSLEER. Trimming stripped 0 bases from V and 7 bases from J, with 16 bases between. Cohort placement rested on clinical history that participants reported themselves.

The chain joins TRBV4-3 to TRBJ2-1, with D uncertain. This TCR derives from a man aged 40-50 years who had recovered from COVID-19. The sequencing sample was made of PBMCs or T cells enriched from blood (not recorded which). CDR3: CASSQDLSIPTNEQFF. The CDR3 region has the DNA TGCGCCAGCAGCCAAGATTTGTCCATCCCAACTAATGAGCAGTTCTTC.